These T cell receptor beta chains were read from a single sample in a study of cytomegalovirus exposure and HLA in healthy donors. Generated by immunoSEQ multiplex PCR, the TCRdb table keeps only in-frame clones and is missing some. This sample has roughly 120,000 clones, with 79% found just once. Source material: PBMCs. The receptors derive from a man between 18 and 35 years old in good health and CMV-seronegative. Each CDR3 is given without its conserved first and last residue. The D gene is left open where the match is weak.

V	J	D	CDR3
TRBV10-2	TRBJ2-3	.	ASRGPSTDTQY
TRBV11-2	TRBJ2-1	TRBD2	ASSLGYKGRAWYNEQF
TRBV7-9	TRBJ2-2	.	AGPLLGHNTGELF
TRBV19	TRBJ1-4	.	ATSSQQGLTEKLF
TRBV27	TRBJ2-7	TRBD2	ASSSPLLAGGPPGEQY
TRBV27	TRBJ1-2	.	ASSLKQGPNYGYT
TRBV11-2	TRBJ2-1	TRBD2	ASSLDRGLPREQF
TRBV30	TRBJ2-2	.	AWSRGIVTGELF
TRBV28	TRBJ2-5	.	ASSSQGLKTQY
TRBV5-8	TRBJ2-1	.	ASRQFGYTYNEQF